Included here is one T cell receptor beta chain sequence, with context. What it binds is not known. These data belong to a study of coeliac disease. At the level of the study: High-resolution HLA typing was lacking; TRBV7-2 bias was queried instead.

This table comes from immunoSEQ multiplex PCR, and its TCRdb copy is limited to in-frame clones, with some not included. Found here are roughly 1,300 clones, 45% to 70% of them singletons; the top ten hold approximately 23%. V was clipped by 3 bases and J by 0 bases, with 15 bases between them. CDR1 is KGHSH, CDR2 LQKENI, per germline. The CDR3 has 16 residues. Overall study findings and caveats: Unbiased detection of gliadin-specific T cells was judged not feasible with this approach. Active celiac intraepithelial and lamina propria samples had lower TRB and TRG clonality than control samples.

The clonotype originates from a man aged 70 or older without celiac disease. The gene calls are TRBV18 and TRBJ2-7; TRBD1 is a possible D gene (5 bases). Sequenced material: intraepithelial lymphocytes from the gut. DNA for the CDR3: TGTGCCAGCTCACCGAACACAGGCCAGAGCTCCTACGAGCAGTACTTC. Protein product: CASSPNTGQSSYEQYF.